This T cell receptor (beta chain) was captured in a study of technical replicates of blood from a few donors. The CDR3 length is 15 residues. Germline V CDR1 and CDR2: SQVTM, ANQGSEA. Trimming removed 3 bases at V and 0 bases at J, with 12 bases between. Assay: immunoSEQ multiplex PCR; the TCRdb copy retains only in-frame clones and omits some. The sample consists of 80,000 to 90,000 clones, about 95% of them appearing once. The chain links TRBV29-1 to TRBJ1-3; D is perhaps TRBD1 (5 bases). The sequenced sample consisted of T cells isolated from PBMCs. The origin of this receptor is a human donor in good health. In nucleotides, the CDR3 is TGCAGCGTTGAGGCCCGAACAGGCTCTGGAAACACCATATATTTT. Its protein product is CSVEARTGSGNTIYF. Full variable domain (outside the CDR3, taken from reference TRBV29-1 and TRBJ1-3): SAVISQKPSRDICQRGTSLTIQCQVDSQVTMMFWYRQQPGQSLTLIATANQGSEATYESGFVIDKFPISRPNLTFSTLTVSNMSPEDSSIYLCSVEARTGSGNTIYFGEGSWLTVV.